This T cell receptor (beta chain) was recorded in a study of T cells after yellow fever vaccination. Study-wide background: Fractions low in cell number were prepared with SMART-Seq v4 Ultra Low Input. Regarding the study as a whole: The secondary response peaked faster, at day 5 versus 15, but was weaker.

This CDR3 has 15 residues. Per germline, CDR1 DFQATT and CDR2 SNEGSKA (reference sequence). Trimming took 5 bases from V and 0 from J; bases not matched to a gene: 6. TCR cDNA, made by 5'RACE template switching, carried an added universal primer site and UMIs. One entry per CDR3 protein, called by TCRdb with MiXCR from the 5' RACE reads. Of 450,000 to 650,000 distinct CDR3 sequences listed, roughly a fifth are singletons. This clonotype has just a few counts. Its antigen is not known. The chain is built from TRBV20-1 and TRBJ2-2, with 7 bases identical to TRBD1. This clonotype originated in a man younger than 35 who received the YFV17D yellow fever vaccine. The sample in question was PBMCs, obtained approximately 22 days after the first yellow fever vaccination. This chain's CDR3 is CSARVGQSNTGELFF. DNA of the CDR3: TGCAGTGCTCGGGTGGGACAGTCGAACACCGGGGAGCTGTTTTTT.